A single sample is the source of the 24 T cell receptor beta chains below, sequenced in a study of cytomegalovirus exposure and HLA in healthy donors. Clones were read by immunoSEQ multiplex PCR, and TCRdb kept only the in-frame ones, dropping some. The sample has 150,000 to 200,000 clones, around four fifths seen once; the top ten hold about 2.3%. The sample was PBMCs. The receptors come from a man aged 25 to 40 in good health and CMV-seropositive.

The V gene is TRBV4-1, the J gene TRBJ2-1, with D possibly matching TRBD2 (7 bases). Trimming left V 3 bases short and J 4 bases short, with 16 bases between. Germline-derived CDR1 and CDR2 are MGHRA and YSYEKL. This CDR3 spans 16 amino acids. CDR3 amino acids: CASSQAGAGYYNEQFF. The CDR3 bases are TGCGCCAGCAGCCAGGCGGGGGCAGGGTATTACAATGAGCAGTTCTTC.

The chain combines TRBV19 with TRBJ1-5, with 7 bases identical to TRBD1. CDR1 and CDR2 from the germline V gene are LNHDA and SQIVND (reference sequence). This CDR3 has 18 amino acids. V lost 5 bases and J lost 0; bases outside the gene matches: 13. The CDR3 protein is CASSPTGNFIVSNQPQHF. The DNA for the CDR3 is TGTGCCAGTAGTCCGACAGGGAACTTTATTGTTAGCAATCAGCCCCAGCATTTT.

In this sample, this clone turned up a few times. The chain employs TRBV29-1 and TRBJ2-7; 7 bases match TRBD1. Losses at the gene ends were 1 base for V and 3 bases for J; bases not matched to a gene: 3. CDR3 length equals 13 residues. The germline V gene has CDR1 SQVTM and CDR2 ANQGSEA. CDR3 sequence reads: CSVEGQGGYEQYF. Written as DNA, the CDR3 is TGCAGCGTTGAAGGACAGGGTGGCTACGAGCAGTACTTC.

The chain combines TRBV6-4 with TRBJ1-5; D ambiguous. V lost 2 bases and J lost 2, with 7 bases in between. From germline, CDR1 is MRHNA and CDR2 SNTAGT. The CDR3 extends over 14 amino acids. The CDR3 reads CASSDGQGNQPQHF. Written as DNA, the CDR3 is TGTGCCAGCAGTGACGGCCAGGGCAATCAGCCCCAGCATTTT.

The rearrangement links TRBV29-1 to TRBJ2-1; 12 bases line up with TRBD2. Unmatched junction bases numbered 12, after V lost 5 bases and J lost 7 bases. Looked up from germline, CDR1 is SQVTM and CDR2 is ANQGSEA. CDR3 size: 16 residues. CDR3 nucleotides: TGCAGCGTTACAAAACTAGCGGGGGGACGCTTGAATGAGCAGTTCTTC. Protein product: CSVTKLAGGRLNEQFF.

The rearrangement links TRBV19 to TRBJ2-3; 7 bases are a match to TRBD2. Trimming cost V 6 bases and J 0 bases; bases outside gene matches: 3. Germline CDR1 is LNHDA and CDR2 is SQIVND (reference sequence). CDR3 size: 14 residues. This CDR3 reads CASRLAASTDTQYF. The CDR3 bases are TGTGCCAGTAGGCTAGCGGCTAGCACAGATACGCAGTATTTT.

V and J are TRBV18 and TRBJ1-2, with 8 positions matching TRBD1. The V gene end was trimmed by 3 bases and the J gene end by 0 bases; junction bases not matched to a gene: 12. Germline lookup yields CDR1 KGHSH and CDR2 LQKENI. The CDR3 runs to 18 residues. CDR3: CASSPLGAGGEANYGYTF. The CDR3 nucleotides read TGTGCCAGCTCACCGTTGGGGGCAGGGGGCGAAGCTAACTATGGCTACACCTTC.

The chain couples TRBV7-9 to TRBJ2-7, with 8 nucleotides matching TRBD1. The germline gives CDR1 SEHNR, CDR2 FQNEAQ (reference sequence). The CDR3 length is 13 residues. V gave up 5 bases and J gave up 3 bases; unmatched junction bases: 3. The CDR3 region has the DNA TGTGCCAGCAGCGTTACAGGGGGCTACGAGCAGTACTTC. This encodes CASSVTGGYEQYF. The entire variable domain, with the rest obtained from reference TRBV7-9 and TRBJ2-7, is as follows: DTGVSQNPRHKITKRGQNVTFRCDPISEHNRLYWYRQTLGQGPEFLTYFQNEAQLEKSRLLSDRFSAERPKGSFSTLEIQRTEQGDSAMYLCASSVTGGYEQYFGPGTRLTVT.

The chain couples TRBV5-1 to TRBJ2-1; 7 bases agree with TRBD2. The trim removed 0 bases at V and 7 bases at J, leaving 10 bases unmatched. The germline V gene has CDR1 SGHRS and CDR2 YFSETQ. The length of the CDR3 is 16 residues. The CDR3 is CASSLAEGRVTNEQFF. The CDR3 nucleotides read TGCGCCAGCAGCTTGGCGGAGGGGAGGGTGACGAATGAGCAGTTCTTC. The whole variable domain, remainder taken from reference TRBV5-1 and TRBJ2-1, is KAGVTQTPRYLIKTRGQQVTLSCSPISGHRSVSWYQQTPGQGLQFLFEYFSETQRNKGNFPGRFSGRQFSNSRSEMNVSTLELGDSALYLCASSLAEGRVTNEQFFGPGTRLTVL.

This clone occurred once. The chain links TRBV2 to TRBJ2-2; D might be TRBD2 (6 bases). V lost 9 bases, J lost 1 base, and 12 bases lay in between. This CDR3 spans 14 amino acids. Per the germline V gene, CDR1 is SNHLY and CDR2 is FYNNEI. CDR3 loop: CARSGLKNTGELFF. The CDR3 bases are TGTGCCAGATCGGGACTCAAGAACACCGGGGAGCTGTTTTTT.

J is TRBJ1-3 and V is TRBV7-8, with D possibly being TRBD1 (6 bases). V was pared by 5 bases and J by 0 bases, with 17 bases between. The CDR3 covers 17 residues. The germline CDR1 and CDR2 sequences are SGHVS and FQNEAQ. Written as DNA, the CDR3 is TGTGCCAGCAGCCTTTTAGAGGGGGTTAGCTCTGGAAACACCATATATTTT. Residues: CASSLLEGVSSGNTIYF.

The rearrangement links TRBV6-5 to TRBJ1-2; tentatively, D is TRBD1 (6 bases). CDR3 length: 16 residues. Germline CDR1 and CDR2: MNHEY and SVGAGI. The germline V and J ends were trimmed by 2 bases and 4 bases, with 17 bases remaining between them. DNA of the CDR3: TGTGCCAGCAGTTACACAGGCAGAGACAGGATCTATGGCTACACCTTC. Translating it yields CASSYTGRDRIYGYTF.

The gene calls are TRBV6-1 and TRBJ2-7; 8 positions match TRBD1. Germline V CDR1 and CDR2: MNHNS, SASEGT. The CDR3 extends over 17 amino acids. J gave up 0 bases and V 0 bases, and 7 bases lay outside the gene matches. The CDR3 DNA reads as TGTGCCAGCAGTGAAGCGGGGGACAGGAGATACTCCTACGAGCAGTACTTC. Its protein is CASSEAGDRRYSYEQYF.

The chain has TRBV11-3 and TRBJ2-3, with D tentatively TRBD1 (6 bases). V lost 5 bases, J lost 3 bases, and 15 bases lay in between. The CDR3 contains 15 residues. Germline lookup yields CDR1 SGHNT and CDR2 YENEEA. CDR3 in amino acids: CASSLGTIRTDTQYF. The CDR3 nucleotides are TGTGCCAGCAGCCTAGGGACAATTAGGACAGATACGCAGTATTTT.

V and J are TRBV11-3 and TRBJ2-2, with 7 bases matching TRBD1. The CDR3 runs 18 residues. CDR1 is SGHNT, CDR2 YENEEA, per germline. The trim removed 6 bases at V and 6 bases at J, leaving 19 bases unmatched. The chain's CDR3 is CASSYASKGGQRSGELFF. For the CDR3, the DNA is TGTGCCAGCAGTTACGCGAGTAAAGGGGGCCAAAGATCCGGGGAGCTGTTTTTT. Using reference TRBV11-3 and TRBJ2-2 for the parts outside the CDR3, the full variable domain is EAGVVQSPRYKIIEKKQPVAFWCNPISGHNTLYWYLQNLGQGPELLIRYENEEAVDDSQLPKDRFSAERLKGVDSTLKIQPAELGDSAVYLCASSYASKGGQRSGELFFGEGSRLTVL.

The chain uses TRBV12-5 and TRBJ1-5; D call uncertain. The CDR3 has 13 amino acids. Trimming pared 3 bases from V and 8 bases from J, leaving 11 bases between. Germline loops: CDR1 LGHNT, CDR2 FRNRAP. This CDR3 is CASGLGQEEPQHF. CDR3 DNA sequence: TGTGCTAGTGGTTTAGGGCAGGAGGAGCCCCAGCATTTT. Drawing the rest from reference TRBV12-5 and TRBJ1-5, the complete variable domain is DARVTQTPRHKVTEMGQEVTMRCQPILGHNTVFWYRQTMMQGLELLAYFRNRAPLDDSGMPKDRFSAEMPDATLATLKIQPSEPRDSAVYFCASGLGQEEPQHFGDGTRLSIL.

V is TRBV7-9 and J is TRBJ2-7; 8 nucleotides align to TRBD1. V gave up 5 bases and J gave up 0 bases; unmatched junction bases: 18. CDR1 is SEHNR, CDR2 FQNEAQ, per germline (reference sequence). The CDR3 consists of 19 residues. CDR3: CASSTMVSGPGTGSYEQYF. The CDR3 DNA reads TGTGCCAGCAGCACTATGGTGTCGGGGCCCGGGACAGGCTCCTACGAGCAGTACTTC.

The chain employs TRBV4-3 and TRBJ2-2; TRBD2 aligns across 9 bases. With V trimmed by 3 bases and J by 2 bases, 4 bases remained unmatched. CDR1 and CDR2 (germline): LGHNA, YSLEER. The CDR3 runs to 16 residues. The CDR3 loop reads CASSQGGGANTGELFF. The CDR3 nucleotides read TGCGCCAGCAGCCAGGGCGGGGGGGCCAACACCGGGGAGCTGTTTTTT.

The chain uses TRBV27 and TRBJ2-3; perhaps TRBD2 as D (5 bases). Germline loops: CDR1 MNHEY, CDR2 SMNVEV (reference sequence). CDR3 length: 15 residues. Deletions cut 6 bases from V and 2 bases from J, with 15 bases between. The CDR3: CASSRGEDDTDTQYF. In DNA form, the CDR3 reads TGTGCCAGCAGCCGGGGAGAGGACGACACAGATACGCAGTATTTT.

This clone was recorded once. Written as DNA, the CDR3 is TGCGCCAGCAGCTTCGCCTACGACAGGGACTCCTACGAGCAGTACTTC. Its translation: CASSFAYDRDSYEQYF. This chain links TRBV5-1 with TRBJ2-7; 7 positions agree with TRBD1. This CDR3 has 16 residues. The germline gives CDR1 SGHRS, CDR2 YFSETQ. J lost 0 bases, V lost 2 bases, and 8 bases had no gene match.

V gene TRBV30 combines with J gene TRBJ2-7; D is uncertain. V shed 5 bases and J shed 8 bases, with 19 bases lying between them. Germline CDR1 and CDR2: GTSNPN and SVGIG (reference sequence). The CDR3 runs 13 residues. The chain's CDR3 is CAWDVQVGAKQYF. The DNA of the CDR3 is TGTGCCTGGGATGTACAAGTCGGAGCCAAGCAGTACTTC. The full variable domain, with the rest looked up from reference TRBV30 and TRBJ2-7, is SQTIHQWPATLVQPVGSPLSLECTVEGTSNPNLYWYRQAAGRGLQLLFYSVGIGQISSEVPQNLSASRPQDRQFILSSKKLLLSDSGFYLCAWDVQVGAKQYFGPGTRLTVT.

This chain joins TRBV19 and TRBJ1-2; the match to TRBD1 covers 9 bases. In germline, CDR1 is LNHDA, CDR2 SQIVND (reference sequence). This CDR3 is built from 12 residues. The V gene end was trimmed by 5 bases and the J gene end by 8 bases; junction bases not matched to a gene: 3. CDR3 bases: TGTGCCAGTAGTTGGACAGGGGACGGCTACACCTTC. Amino acids: CASSWTGDGYTF.

This sequence joins TRBV19 and TRBJ2-5; 11 bases fit TRBD1. This CDR3 comprises 15 residues. V was clipped by 4 bases and J by 5 bases; unmatched bases: 6. Germline V gene lookup returns CDR1 LNHDA and CDR2 SQIVND (reference sequence). Here the CDR3 reads CASSRVRTGGETQYF. CDR3 nucleotides: TGTGCCAGTAGTAGGGTCAGGACAGGGGGCGAGACCCAGTACTTC.

The chain couples TRBV11-3 to TRBJ1-1, with 8 positions matching TRBD1. The CDR3 runs 15 residues. The germline V gene encodes CDR1 SGHNT and CDR2 YENEEA. J lost 1 base, V lost 5 bases, and 6 bases had no gene match. The CDR3, as DNA: TGTGCCAGCAGCACCGGGCAGGGGGCGAACACTGAAGCTTTCTTT. Protein product: CASSTGQGANTEAFF.